This T cell receptor (beta chain) was obtained from a study of shared clonotypes between healthy human individuals. Running of the assay took place at deep level. Clones were sequenced by immunoSEQ multiplex PCR, and TCRdb holds only the in-frame ones, with some missing. The sample includes over a million clones, roughly 96% of them seen just once. Broader study findings: Larger estimated richness was generally recorded for naive subsets relative to memory subsets. Non-shared clonotypes had lower generation probabilities than those shared by all four donors.

V lost 7 bases and J lost 2; bases outside the gene matches: 8. CDR1 MNHNS and CDR2 SASEGT come from the germline V gene. The CDR3 is 15 residues long. All donors qualified as healthy HIV-negative adults and had experienced no recent acute infections or vaccinations. This clone was seen a handful of times. Its antigen is not known. This chain uses TRBV6-1 with TRBJ2-3; TRBD1 aligns across 8 bases. The receptor's source is a man under 40 in good health. What was sequenced was naive CD4+ T cells sorted from blood. Subset meaning: CD45RA+ positively selected. The CDR3 DNA follows: TGTGCCAGCATTCCGGACAGGGCCTCCACAGATACGCAGTATTTT. It specifies CASIPDRASTDTQYF.